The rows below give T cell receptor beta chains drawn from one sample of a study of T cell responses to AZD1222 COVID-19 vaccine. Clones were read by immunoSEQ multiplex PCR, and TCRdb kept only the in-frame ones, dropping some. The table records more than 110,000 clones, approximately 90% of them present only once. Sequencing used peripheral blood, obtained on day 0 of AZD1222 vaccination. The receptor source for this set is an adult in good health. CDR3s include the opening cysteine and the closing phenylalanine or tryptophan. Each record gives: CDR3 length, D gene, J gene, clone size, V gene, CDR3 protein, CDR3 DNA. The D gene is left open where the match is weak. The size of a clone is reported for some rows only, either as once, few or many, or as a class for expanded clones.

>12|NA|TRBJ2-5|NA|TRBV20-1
CSASRPQETQYF
TGCAGTGCTAGTCGCCCTCAAGAGACCCAGTACTTC
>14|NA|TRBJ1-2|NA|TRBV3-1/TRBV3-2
CASSQRGINYGYTF
TGTGCCAGCAGCCAACGGGGAATTAACTATGGCTACACCTTC
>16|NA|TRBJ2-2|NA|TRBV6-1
CASSEPSARGTGELFF
TGTGCCAGCAGTGAACCTTCGGCCCGGGGCACCGGGGAGCTGTTTTTT
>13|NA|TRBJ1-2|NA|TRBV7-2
CASSLRRTYGYTF
TGTGCCAGCAGCTTAAGGAGGACCTATGGCTACACCTTC
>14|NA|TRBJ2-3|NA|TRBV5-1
CASSPGQRADTQYF
TGCGCCAGCAGCCCCGGACAGAGGGCAGATACGCAGTATTTT
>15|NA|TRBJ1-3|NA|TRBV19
CASRNTEFVGNTIYF
TGTGCCAGTAGAAATACAGAGTTTGTCGGAAACACCATATATTTT
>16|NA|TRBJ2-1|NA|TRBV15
CATMNRPGLRDNEQFF
TGTGCCACCATGAATAGGCCGGGACTGAGGGACAATGAGCAGTTCTTC
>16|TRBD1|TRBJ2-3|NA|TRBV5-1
CASSLGGTGSTDTQYF
TGCGCCAGCAGCTTGGGCGGGACAGGGAGCACAGATACGCAGTATTTT
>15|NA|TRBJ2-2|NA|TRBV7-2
CASSLADLYTGELFF
TGTGCCAGCAGCTTAGCGGACCTTTACACCGGGGAGCTGTTTTTT
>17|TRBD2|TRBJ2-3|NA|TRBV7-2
CASSPSTSGSRQDTQYF
TGTGCCAGCAGCCCCTCTACTAGCGGGAGCCGGCAAGATACGCAGTATTTT
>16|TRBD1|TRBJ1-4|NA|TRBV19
CASSIGTGDVGSGLFF
TGTGCCAGTAGTATAGGGACAGGGGACGTCGGCTCAGGCCTTTTTTTT
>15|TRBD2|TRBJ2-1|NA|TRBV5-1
CASSPLAAGGRSQFF
TGCGCCAGCAGCCCCCTCGCGGCGGGAGGGCGTTCTCAGTTCTTC
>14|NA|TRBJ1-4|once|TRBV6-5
CASSRGLTGEKLFF
TGTGCCAGCAGCCGCGGTTTGACGGGTGAAAAACTGTTTTTT
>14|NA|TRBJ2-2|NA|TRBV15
CATSRGGTTGELFF
TGTGCCACCAGCAGAGGGGGAACCACCGGGGAGCTGTTTTTT
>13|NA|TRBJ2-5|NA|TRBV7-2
CASSTGWGETQYF
TGTGCCAGCAGTACAGGGTGGGGCGAGACCCAGTACTTC
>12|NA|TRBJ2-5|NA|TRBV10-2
CASRGFGKTQYF
TGCGCCAGCAGGGGGTTTGGGAAGACCCAGTACTTC
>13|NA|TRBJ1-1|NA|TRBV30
CAWSVGVGTEAFF
TGTGCCTGGAGTGTAGGGGTGGGCACTGAAGCTTTCTTT
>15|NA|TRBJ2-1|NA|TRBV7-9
CASSPLGLDYNEQFF
TGTGCCAGCAGCCCCCTGGGGTTGGACTACAATGAGCAGTTCTTC
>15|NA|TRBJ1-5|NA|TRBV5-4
CASSSDAGSDQPQHF
TGTGCCAGCAGCTCGGATGCAGGGAGCGATCAGCCCCAGCATTTT
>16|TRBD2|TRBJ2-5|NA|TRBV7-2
CASSLAVAGVQETQYF
TGTGCCAGCAGCTTAGCGGTAGCGGGGGTCCAAGAGACCCAGTACTTC
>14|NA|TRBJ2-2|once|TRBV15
CATSRDPPPGELFF
TGTGCCACCAGCAGAGATCCCCCGCCCGGGGAGCTGTTTTTT
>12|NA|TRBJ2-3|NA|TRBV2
CASRGVGDTQYF
TGTGCCAGCAGGGGGGTCGGAGATACGCAGTATTTT
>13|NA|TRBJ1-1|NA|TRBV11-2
CASSLHEAPAAFF
TGTGCCAGCAGCTTACATGAGGCACCTGCGGCTTTCTTT
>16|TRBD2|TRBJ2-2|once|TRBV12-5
CASGPYVAGGAGELFF
TGTGCTAGTGGTCCCTACGTAGCGGGAGGAGCCGGGGAGCTGTTTTTT
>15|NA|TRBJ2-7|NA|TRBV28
CASSPLLRVFYEQYF
TGTGCCAGCAGTCCCCTGCTAAGGGTGTTCTACGAGCAGTACTTC
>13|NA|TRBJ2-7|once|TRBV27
CASSSPPGHEQYF
TGTGCCAGCAGTTCCCCACCGGGCCACGAGCAGTACTTC
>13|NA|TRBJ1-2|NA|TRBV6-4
CASSDRGLYGYTF
TGTGCCAGCAGTGATAGGGGACTCTATGGCTACACCTTC
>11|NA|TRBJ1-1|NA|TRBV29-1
CSVELGTEAFF
TGCAGCGTTGAACTGGGCACTGAAGCTTTCTTT
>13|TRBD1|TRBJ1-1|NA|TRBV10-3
CATMGQLATEAFF
TGTGCCACTATGGGACAGTTGGCCACTGAAGCTTTCTTT
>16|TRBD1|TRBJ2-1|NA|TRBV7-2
CASSTPGTGNDNEQFF
TGTGCCAGCAGTACTCCCGGGACAGGGAATGACAATGAGCAGTTCTTC
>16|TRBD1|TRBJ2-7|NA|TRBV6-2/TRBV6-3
CASSYSRDRGGYEQYF
TGTGCCAGCAGTTACTCTCGGGACAGGGGGGGCTACGAGCAGTACTTC
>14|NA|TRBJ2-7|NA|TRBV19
CASSISAVSYEQYF
TGTGCCAGTAGTATTAGTGCGGTCTCCTACGAGCAGTACTTC
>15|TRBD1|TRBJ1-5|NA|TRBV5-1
CASSSGDRGVQPQHF
TGCGCCAGCAGCTCGGGAGACAGGGGAGTACAGCCCCAGCATTTT
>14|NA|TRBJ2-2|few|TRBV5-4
CASSFGPSTGELFF
TGTGCCAGCAGCTTCGGCCCATCGACCGGGGAGCTGTTTTTT
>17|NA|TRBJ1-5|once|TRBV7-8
CASSLIGMGNSNQPQHF
TGTGCCAGCAGCTTGATAGGGATGGGTAATAGCAATCAGCCCCAGCATTTT
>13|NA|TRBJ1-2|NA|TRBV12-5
CASGSWTIDGYTF
TGTGCTAGTGGTTCCTGGACCATCGATGGCTACACCTTC
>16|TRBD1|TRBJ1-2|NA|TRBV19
CASSIVTGTGGYGYTF
TGTGCCAGTAGTATAGTTACCGGGACAGGGGGCTATGGCTACACCTTC
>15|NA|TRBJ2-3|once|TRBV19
CASSIHSRATDTQYF
TGTGCCAGTAGTATACACTCGCGTGCCACAGATACGCAGTATTTT
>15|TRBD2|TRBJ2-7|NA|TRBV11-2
CASSPKWASGNEQYF
TGTGCCAGCAGCCCCAAGTGGGCTAGCGGGAACGAGCAGTACTTC
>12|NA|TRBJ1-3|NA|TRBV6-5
CASRSAVNTIYF
TGTGCCAGCAGAAGCGCCGTCAACACCATATATTTT
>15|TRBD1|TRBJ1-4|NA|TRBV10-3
CAISESTGREEKLFF
TGTGCCATCAGTGAGTCGACAGGGAGGGAGGAAAAACTGTTTTTT
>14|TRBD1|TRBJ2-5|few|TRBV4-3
CASSQSTGRETQYF
TGCGCCAGCAGCCAATCGACAGGGAGAGAGACCCAGTACTTC
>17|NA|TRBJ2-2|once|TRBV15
CATSRGPAGANTGELFF
TGTGCCACCAGCAGAGGTCCGGCAGGGGCGAACACCGGGGAGCTGTTTTTT
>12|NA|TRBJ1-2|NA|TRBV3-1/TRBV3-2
CASSQEWYGYTF
TGTGCCAGCAGCCAAGAGTGGTATGGCTACACCTTC
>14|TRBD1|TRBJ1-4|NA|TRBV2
CASSPRTGQGKLFF
TGTGCCAGCAGTCCTAGAACTGGACAGGGGAAACTGTTTTTT
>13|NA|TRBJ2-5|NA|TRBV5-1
CASNLAGQETQYF
TGCGCCAGCAACTTGGCGGGCCAAGAGACCCAGTACTTC
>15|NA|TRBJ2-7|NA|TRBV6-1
CASSDPRAAYYEQYF
TGTGCCAGCAGTGACCCCCGGGCAGCTTACTACGAGCAGTACTTC
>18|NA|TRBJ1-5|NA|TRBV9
CASNRQGSGRVGAQPQHF
TGTGCCAGCAATCGGCAGGGTTCTGGCAGGGTAGGGGCTCAGCCCCAGCATTTT
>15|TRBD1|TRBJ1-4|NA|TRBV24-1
CAKNRQGAKYEKLFF
TGTGCCAAGAACAGACAGGGGGCTAAGTATGAAAAACTGTTTTTT
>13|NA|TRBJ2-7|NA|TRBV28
CASSVTDTYEQYF
TGTGCCAGCAGTGTGACAGATACCTACGAGCAGTACTTC
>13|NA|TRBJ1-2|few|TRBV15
CATSRDISLATTF
TGTGCCACCAGCAGAGATATCAGTCTGGCGACCACCTTC
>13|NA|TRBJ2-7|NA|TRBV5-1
CASSLWEFGEQYF
TGCGCCAGCAGCTTGTGGGAGTTCGGCGAGCAGTACTTC
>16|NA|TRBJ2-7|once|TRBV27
CASSLSATGLAYEQYF
TGTGCCAGCAGTTTATCGGCGACAGGATTAGCCTACGAGCAGTACTTC
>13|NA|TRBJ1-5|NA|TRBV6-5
CASAERRYQPQHF
TGTGCCAGCGCGGAACGGCGCTATCAGCCCCAGCATTTT
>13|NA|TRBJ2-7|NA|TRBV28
CASSFHGTYEQYF
TGTGCCAGCAGTTTCCACGGGACCTACGAGCAGTACTTC
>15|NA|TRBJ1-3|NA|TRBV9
CASSVTTYEGNTIYF
TGTGCCAGCAGCGTAACGACGTACGAGGGAAACACCATATATTTT
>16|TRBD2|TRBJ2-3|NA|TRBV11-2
CASSAEPGLYTDTQYF
TGTGCCAGCAGCGCGGAACCGGGACTATACACAGATACGCAGTATTTT
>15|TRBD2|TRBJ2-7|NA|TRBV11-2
CASSFRLAGLYEQYF
TGTGCCAGCAGCTTTAGACTAGCGGGTCTCTACGAGCAGTACTTC
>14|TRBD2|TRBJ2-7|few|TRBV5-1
CASSFGAGTYEQYF
TGCGCCAGCAGCTTCGGAGCGGGGACCTACGAGCAGTACTTC